This entry describes one TCR beta chain. This receptor's antigen is unknown. Within one base of it there is no much larger clone, and no base qualities were kept. This sample includes further DNA sequences coding for the same CDR3. The sample comes from a study of CD8+ T cells in alopecia areata listed by TCRdb under 2018. General notes on the study: In both human patients and the C3H/HeJ mouse model, the study applied high-throughput TCRbeta sequencing to look at T cell clonal expansion in alopecia areata. Scalp clonality was compared across normal scalp (n=4), patchy alopecia areata scalp (n=8), and alopecia totalis/universalis scalp (n=8). Human TCRbeta sequencing covered scalp tissue and sorted CD4+ and CD8+ peripheral blood T cells from patchy and totalis/universalis alopecia areata patients and healthy controls. TCRbeta CDR3 regions were amplified by immunoSEQ multiplex PCR with 35 Vbeta forward and 13 Jbeta reverse primers. RNA was obtained with the PAXgene miRNA kit for fixed scalp, the miRNeasy kit for PBMCs, and the RNeasy kit for mouse skin. Broad study findings and their caveats: Higher clonality and more expanded CD8+ clones were observed in lesional scalp than in normal scalp, particularly in alopecia totalis/universalis, a finding suggestive of antigenic drive. Compared with mice, TCR sequences shared between patients were less clear, possibly partly because of HLA diversity across the patient population. Scalp TCR repertoire analysis is complicated because resident alphabeta T cells in normal human skin are also sequenced, whereas mouse skin is dominated by gammadelta T cells.

The library came from the immunoSEQ multiplex PCR assay. RNA was extracted from all samples and reverse transcribed into cDNA, which served as template for TCR sequencing. SuperScript III was used for first-strand cDNA synthesis, primed with a 2:1 mix of oligo-dT and random hexamers. A synthetic immune receptor repertoire was used to assess amplification bias, and residual bias was removed computationally. The published analysis was carried out like this. After raw reads were preprocessed to remove errors, the CDR3 was defined following IMGT conventions as running from the conserved cysteine to phenylalanine. Clonality was computed as 1 minus the Shannon entropy, with the entropy normalized by log2 of the number of productive unique TCRs. Whether each scalp clone was CD4 or CD8 was inferred by checking scalp TCRbeta sequences against the CD4 and CD8 repertoires from sorted blood. TCRdb stores this immuneACCESS table with in-frame sequences only. Part of the clones is absent; in the studies checked, under half of the shortfall reflects unresolved V genes, and no reason is known for the rest. The DNA gave D and trimming, while V, J and clone size come from that table. This sample is represented by more than 95,000 clones; around 45% of them were singletons. The ten largest clones take up about 11% of the sample.

Spanning cysteine to phenylalanine, the CDR3 consists of 13 amino acids. CDR3 DNA only is kept here, 39 bases in frame from base 1. Relative to germline, V is 5 bases shorter and J is 0 bases shorter, with 4 bases between their ends. Taken from the germline V gene (reference sequence), the CDR1 and CDR2 loops are MNHEY and SMNVEV. Peripheral blood and lesional scalp punch biopsies were obtained from patients with alopecia areata. PBMCs were isolated by density centrifugation and stained for CD3, CD4 and CD8, and CD4+ and CD8+ T cells were sorted on a FACSAria. As part of a multicenter biomarker study, untreated alopecia areata patients were recruited. Blood CD8+ T cells from a few biomarker-study patients were further sorted into NKG2D-low and NKG2D-high fractions.

The clonotype was recovered from a human donor with alopecia areata. The sequence links TRBV27 to TRBJ2-2, with an unclear D gene assignment. The sequencing input was NKG2D-low CD8+ T cells sorted from blood. What the cell subset or site label conveys for this sample: sorted CD8+ NKG2D-low blood T cells. CDR3 reads: CASSASNTGELFF. At the DNA level, the sequence is TGTGCCAGCAGTGCCTCGAACACCGGGGAGCTGTTTTTT.